These T cell receptor beta chains were read from a single sample in a study of T cell changes during pregnancy in multiple sclerosis. Measured with immunoSEQ multiplex PCR; TCRdb has only the in-frame clones, and not every one. The sample includes 100,000 to 150,000 clones, over 85% seen only once; the top ten take roughly 5.7%. Source: peripheral blood, taken before pregnancy. Receptors originate from a female donor with multiple sclerosis, enrolled in a pregnancy study. The CDR3 runs from the conserved cysteine through the conserved F or W. D genes are given only for firm matches. Rows give clone size only sometimes, using once, few, many, or a class for an expanded clone.

d_call	v_call	clone_size	j_call	cdr3_aa	cdr3_nt
.	TRBV5-1	.	TRBJ1-1	CASSGQGNTEAFF	TGCGCCAGCAGCGGCCAGGGAAACACTGAAGCTTTCTTT
.	TRBV30	.	TRBJ1-6	CAWSLGVGSPLHF	TGTGCCTGGAGCCTAGGGGTCGGTTCACCCCTCCACTTT
TRBD1	TRBV27	.	TRBJ1-6	CASRQGGDSPLHF	TGTGCCAGTAGGCAGGGGGGAGATTCACCCCTCCACTTT
.	TRBV19	.	TRBJ2-7	CASSMWRGRGEQYF	TGTGCCAGTAGTATGTGGAGGGGGCGCGGCGAGCAGTACTTC
.	TRBV2	.	TRBJ1-1	CASSVQVPMNTEAFF	TGTGCCAGCAGTGTTCAGGTTCCTATGAACACTGAAGCTTTCTTT
TRBD2	TRBV10-1	.	TRBJ2-1	CASSESTSGDNEQFF	TGCGCCAGCAGTGAGTCTACTAGCGGGGACAATGAGCAGTTCTTC
TRBD1	TRBV5-4	.	TRBJ1-2	CASSFRGRGYGYTF	TGTGCCAGCAGCTTTCGAGGCAGGGGGTATGGCTACACCTTC
.	TRBV5-1	once	TRBJ2-2	CASSLEGVPGELFF	TGCGCCAGCAGCTTGGAAGGGGTACCCGGGGAGCTGTTTTTT
TRBD1	TRBV4-2	few	TRBJ1-1	CASSQEDRGIEAFF	TGTGCCAGCAGCCAAGAAGACAGGGGGATTGAAGCTTTCTTT
.	TRBV28	.	TRBJ1-1	CASSSSRRGTEAFF	TGTGCCAGCAGTTCTTCCCGCAGGGGCACTGAAGCTTTCTTT
TRBD1	TRBV5-1	.	TRBJ2-7	CASSFRSGQTSYEQYF	TGCGCCAGCAGCTTTCGATCGGGACAGACCTCCTACGAGCAGTACTTC
TRBD1	TRBV2	.	TRBJ1-5	CASRGDRGARRDQPQHF	TGTGCCAGCAGGGGGGACAGGGGGGCACGGAGGGATCAGCCCCAGCATTTT
TRBD2	TRBV10-2	.	TRBJ2-3	CASRLAGERDTQYF	TGCGCCAGCAGACTAGCGGGTGAGCGAGATACGCAGTATTTT
.	TRBV2	.	TRBJ1-2	CATSQGRGYGYTF	TGTGCCACCTCACAAGGCCGGGGGTATGGCTACACCTTC
TRBD1	TRBV6-4	.	TRBJ1-1	CASSPQGVTEAFF	TGTGCCAGCAGCCCACAGGGGGTGACTGAAGCTTTCTTT
TRBD1	TRBV7-9	.	TRBJ1-1	CASSRGTGEATEAFF	TGTGCCAGCAGCCGAGGGACAGGGGAGGCCACTGAAGCTTTCTTT
TRBD1	TRBV5-4	.	TRBJ2-7	CASSSPGQGMYEQYF	TGTGCCAGCAGCTCCCCGGGACAGGGGATGTACGAGCAGTACTTC
.	TRBV6-5	.	TRBJ1-2	CASSYEPAGPYGYTF	TGTGCCAGCAGTTACGAGCCGGCAGGTCCCTATGGCTACACCTTC
.	TRBV25-1	.	TRBJ1-1	CASSPDIMNTEAFF	TGTGCCAGCAGTCCTGACATCATGAACACTGAAGCTTTCTTT
.	TRBV5-4	.	TRBJ2-2	CASSSLLVSTGELFF	TGTGCCAGCAGCTCGCTACTAGTTTCCACCGGGGAGCTGTTTTTT
.	TRBV25-1	.	TRBJ1-2	CASSVTGYGYTF	TGTGCCAGCAGTGTGACAGGCTATGGCTACACCTTC
TRBD2	TRBV4-1	.	TRBJ2-1	CASSQELGSASGEQFF	TGCGCCAGCAGCCAAGAACTAGGATCCGCTAGCGGTGAGCAGTTCTTC
.	TRBV6-1	.	TRBJ1-5	CASSELQPQHF	TGTGCCAGCAGTGAACTTCAGCCCCAGCATTTT
.	TRBV4-1	few	TRBJ2-7	CASSQAVGRAVDEQYF	TGCGCCAGCAGCCAAGCTGTCGGGAGAGCGGTTGACGAGCAGTACTTC
.	TRBV30	.	TRBJ2-7	CAWSGRRLAKGYEQYF	TGTGCCTGGAGTGGTAGGCGTCTAGCGAAGGGGTACGAGCAGTACTTC
TRBD1	TRBV6-1	.	TRBJ2-7	CASGGDRGYEQYF	TGTGCCAGCGGGGGGGACAGGGGCTACGAGCAGTACTTC
TRBD1	TRBV11-2	.	TRBJ2-1	CASEGAANEQFF	TGTGCCAGCGAGGGGGCTGCCAATGAGCAGTTCTTC
.	TRBV15	once	TRBJ1-5	CATSRLHLSNQPQHF	TGTGCCACCAGCAGATTACACCTTAGCAATCAGCCCCAGCATTTT
.	TRBV2	.	TRBJ2-3	CASVKGFTDTQYF	TGTGCCTCGGTCAAGGGGTTCACAGATACGCAGTATTTT
.	TRBV19	.	TRBJ2-7	CASSIGYEQYF	TGTGCCAGTAGTATCGGGTACGAGCAGTACTTC
TRBD2	TRBV10-2	.	TRBJ2-2	CASSVTSGRAAGELFF	TGCGCCAGCAGTGTTACTAGCGGGAGGGCGGCCGGGGAGCTGTTTTTT
.	TRBV7-3	.	TRBJ2-1	CASSLTAASPSSYNEQFF	TGTGCCAGCAGCTTAACGGCGGCTAGCCCGAGCTCCTACAATGAGCAGTTCTTC